This T cell receptor (beta chain) was identified during a study of shared clonotypes between healthy human individuals. Naive CD8 cells were CD45RO-negative, positively selected for CCR7, excluding terminally differentiated effector memory CD45RA+ cells. V shed 1 base, J shed 7 bases, and the junction held 20 bases outside the gene matches. The CDR3 is 19 residues long. Germline CDR1 and CDR2: SQVTM and ANQGSEA. Genomic DNA of each subset was evenly split across several immunoSEQ plates. Sequencing used immunoSEQ multiplex PCR; TCRdb keeps in-frame clones, though not all of them. The sample has hundreds of thousands of clones, 95% to 96% seen once.

This chain joins TRBV29-1 and TRBJ2-5; the match to TRBD2 covers 11 bases. The material sequenced was naive CD8+ T cells sorted from blood. The origin of this receptor is a woman aged 25 to 39 in good health. The chain's CDR3 is CSVEAWVTSGRDFYVTQYF. The CDR3 DNA follows: TGCAGCGTTGAAGCGTGGGTCACTAGCGGGAGAGACTTTTACGTGACCCAGTACTTC. Full variable domain (missing parts from reference TRBV29-1 and TRBJ2-5): SAVISQKPSRDICQRGTSLTIQCQVDSQVTMMFWYRQQPGQSLTLIATANQGSEATYESGFVIDKFPISRPNLTFSTLTVSNMSPEDSSIYLCSVEAWVTSGRDFYVTQYFGPGTRLLVL.